The 24 T cell receptor beta chains listed next were all sequenced from one sample in a study of OX40 agonist ivuxolimab in advanced cancers. Profiled with immunoSEQ multiplex PCR; TCRdb holds only in-frame clones, not every one. The sample holds more than 45,000 clones; over 90% are singletons and the top ten take around 6.7%. Sequences were derived from CD4+ or CD8+ T cells sorted from blood, sampled in a trial of the OX40 agonist ivuxolimab. These receptors were collected from an adult with an advanced solid tumor such as melanoma, head and neck, liver or kidney cancer.

The V call is TRBV6-1, the J call TRBJ2-1, with 8 bases lining up with TRBD2. V was clipped by 2 bases and J by 5 bases; unmatched bases: 8. The CDR3 length is 16 residues. The germline gives CDR1 MNHNS, CDR2 SASEGT. Here the CDR3 reads CASSENSGGGHNEQFF. CDR3 in DNA: TGTGCCAGCAGTGAAAACTCCGGGGGGGGGCACAATGAGCAGTTCTTC.

This sequence joins TRBV5-1 and TRBJ2-1, with 9 bases aligning to TRBD2. V trimming: 4 bases; J trimming: 2 bases; junction bases outside the gene matches: 7. Germline values: CDR1 SGHRS, CDR2 YFSETQ. This CDR3 spans 16 amino acids. This CDR3 reads CASSVKAGGPYNEQFF. DNA of the CDR3: TGCGCCAGCAGCGTAAAGGCGGGGGGGCCCTACAATGAGCAGTTCTTC.

The rearrangement links TRBV5-1 to TRBJ2-3; 8 nucleotides line up with TRBD2. The trim removed 0 bases at V and 5 bases at J, leaving 14 bases unmatched. Germline V CDR1 and CDR2: SGHRS, YFSETQ. The CDR3 runs to 18 residues. For the CDR3, the DNA is TGCGCCAGCAGCTTGGATGGCGGGGGGACCCATGACGGAGATACGCAGTATTTT. Its translation is CASSLDGGGTHDGDTQYF.

The CDR3 DNA is TGTGCCAGCGGCCCGGGACAGGGTTCCTACGAGCAGTACGTC. It encodes CASGPGQGSYEQYV. The chain has TRBV6-1 and TRBJ2-7, with TRBD1 matching 9 bases. The germline V gene has CDR1 MNHNS and CDR2 SASEGT. The CDR3 loop spans 14 amino acids. V lost 8 bases and J lost 1; bases outside the gene matches: 6.

This clone was detected once. This sequence joins TRBV11-2 and TRBJ1-1, with D possibly being TRBD1 (5 bases). The ends were cut back, 0 bases at V and 1 base at J, with 12 bases in the middle. CDR3 length: 16 amino acids. Germline assignment: CDR1 SGHAT and CDR2 FQNNGV. The CDR3 DNA sequence: TGTGCCAGCAGCTTAGATCTCGGGGCAGGGAACACTGAAGCTTTCTTT. Protein sequence: CASSLDLGAGNTEAFF. Variable domain in full (rest from reference TRBV11-2 and TRBJ1-1): EAGVAQSPRYKIIEKRQSVAFWCNPISGHATLYWYQQILGQGPKLLIQFQNNGVVDDSQLPKDRFSAERLKGVDSTLKIQPAKLEDSAVYLCASSLDLGAGNTEAFFGQGTRLTVV.

The V call is TRBV9, the J call TRBJ1-1; D is unresolved. The V gene lost 1 base and the J gene lost 3 bases, with 4 bases spanning the gap. The CDR3 length is 12 residues. Looked up from germline, CDR1 is SGDLS and CDR2 is YYNGEE. The CDR3 DNA reads TGTGCCAGCAGCGTAAGGGACACTGAAGCTTTCTTT. Its protein is CASSVRDTEAFF.

In this sample, this clone turned up once. The chain couples TRBV27 to TRBJ1-6; no reliable D call. The CDR3 runs 16 residues. Germline V gene sequence: CDR1 MNHEY, CDR2 SMNVEV (reference sequence). The V gene lost 8 bases and the J gene lost 5 bases, with 19 bases spanning the gap. CDR3 coding DNA: TGTGCCAGCCAAAGAGGGAACTTGTGGGATAATTCACCCCTCCACTTT. It codes for CASQRGNLWDNSPLHF.

The chain uses TRBV5-4 and TRBJ2-3; TRBD2 agrees at 13 bases. J was trimmed by 1 base and V by 4 bases; bases with no gene match: 15. The CDR3 is 20 amino acids. Germline CDR1 SGHNT, CDR2 YYREEE (reference sequence). As DNA, the CDR3 is TGTGCCAGCAGCCTGGAAGGACTAGCGGGGGCCCCCGAAGGCACAGATACGCAGTATTTT. This gives the protein CASSLEGLAGAPEGTDTQYF.

The chain employs TRBV2 and TRBJ1-1; TRBD1 agrees at 7 bases. The trim removed 8 bases at V and 2 bases at J, leaving 17 bases unmatched. This CDR3 spans 17 amino acids. Germline assignment: CDR1 SNHLY and CDR2 FYNNEI. Here the CDR3 reads CASSKLGQVIGNTEAFF. CDR3 sequence (DNA): TGTGCCAGCTCGAAGCTAGGACAGGTAATTGGAAACACTGAAGCTTTCTTT.

This chain connects TRBV6-6 to TRBJ2-7, with a possible D match to TRBD2 (5 bases). V gave up 2 bases and J gave up 0 bases, with 11 bases separating them. The V gene's germline CDR1 is MNHNY and CDR2 SVGAGI (reference sequence). The CDR3 is 15 amino acids. The CDR3 spells CASSYGEGSSYEQYF. The DNA for the CDR3 is TGTGCCAGCAGTTACGGAGAGGGAAGCTCCTACGAGCAGTACTTC.

The chain links TRBV7-2 to TRBJ2-7; 11 bases are shared with TRBD2. V shed 0 bases and J 4 bases; nucleotides not matched to a gene: 5. Germline CDR1 reads SGHTA; CDR2 reads FQGNSA. The CDR3 covers 16 residues. CDR3 in DNA: TGTGCCAGCAGCTTAGCGGTAGCGGGGGGGGTTTACGAGCAGTACTTC. It yields the protein CASSLAVAGGVYEQYF.

The chain links TRBV7-9 to TRBJ2-5; D call uncertain. The germline V and J ends were trimmed by 5 bases and 5 bases, with 9 bases remaining between them. The V gene's germline CDR1 is SEHNR and CDR2 FQNEAQ (reference sequence). This CDR3 has 12 residues. CDR3 DNA: TGTGCCAGCAGCCCTCTGGGGGAGACCCAGTACTTC. Its translation is CASSPLGETQYF.

The table lists this clone with a count of one. J is TRBJ1-5 and V is TRBV7-9, with 10 bases aligning to TRBD1. This CDR3 spans 17 amino acids. V dropped 1 base and J dropped 2; count of bases not matched to a gene: 5. CDR1 and CDR2 from the germline V gene are SEHNR and FQNEAQ (reference sequence). CDR3 amino acids: CASSLEGGTGGNQPQHF. The CDR3 nucleotides are TGTGCCAGCAGCTTAGAGGGCGGGACAGGGGGCAATCAGCCCCAGCATTTT. The variable domain in full, with the rest retrieved from reference TRBV7-9 and TRBJ1-5, is DTGVSQNPRHKITKRGQNVTFRCDPISEHNRLYWYRQTLGQGPEFLTYFQNEAQLEKSRLLSDRFSAERPKGSFSTLEIQRTEQGDSAMYLCASSLEGGTGGNQPQHFGDGTRLSIL.

The gene calls are TRBV14 and TRBJ2-1; D may be TRBD1 (5 bases). Germline assignment: CDR1 SGHDN and CDR2 FVKESK. CDR3 length equals 14 residues. Trimming removed 2 bases at V and 8 bases at J, with 13 bases between. The DNA of the CDR3 is TGTGCCAGCAGCCAATTAGGGCTAGGGGATGAGCAGTTCTTC. Encoded protein: CASSQLGLGDEQFF.

The chain is built from TRBV5-4 and TRBJ2-2; perhaps TRBD1 as D (6 bases). The length of the CDR3 is 16 residues. The V gene's germline CDR1 is SGHNT and CDR2 YYREEE (reference sequence). The V end was cut by 4 bases, the J end by 5 bases, with 18 bases between. The CDR3 DNA reads as TGTGCCAGCAGCCCAGGGGTTGTGGGGATGACCGGGGAGCTGTTTTTT. Its translation is CASSPGVVGMTGELFF.

The genes are TRBV6-1 and TRBJ2-2; 7 nucleotides match TRBD1. This CDR3 is 15 amino acids long. Germline loops: CDR1 MNHNS, CDR2 SASEGT. The trim removed 5 bases at V and 3 bases at J, leaving 6 bases unmatched. The DNA of the CDR3 is TGTGCCAGCAGTAGAGATACAGGGGACACCGGGGAGCTGTTTTTT. Amino acid sequence: CASSRDTGDTGELFF.

The V and J genes are TRBV7-8 and TRBJ2-7, with 11 bases lining up with TRBD1. Losses at the gene ends were 2 bases for V and 6 bases for J; bases not matched to a gene: 6. This CDR3 contains 15 residues. Germline-derived CDR1 and CDR2 are SGHVS and FQNEAQ. The CDR3: CASSLPRTGGSEQYV. The CDR3 DNA reads as TGTGCCAGCAGCTTACCCCGGACAGGGGGCAGCGAGCAGTACGTC.

The chain employs TRBV7-9 and TRBJ2-2; D tentatively reads TRBD1 or TRBD2 (7 bases each). Germline-derived CDR1 and CDR2 are SEHNR and FQNEAQ (reference sequence). The V and J ends lost 1 base and 3 bases respectively, with 12 bases between them. The length of the CDR3 is 16 residues. The CDR3 loop is CASSLGAGGDTGELFF. The CDR3 DNA follows: TGTGCCAGCAGCTTAGGTGCAGGGGGGGACACCGGGGAGCTGTTTTTT.

V and J are TRBV10-2 and TRBJ1-4; unclear D gene. Trimming removed 6 bases at V and 1 base at J, with 9 bases between. This CDR3 comprises 14 residues. Per the germline V gene, CDR1 is WSHSY and CDR2 is SAAADI. DNA for the CDR3: TGCGCCAGCAGGCAGTCCCGAACTAATGAAAAACTGTTTTTT. Protein sequence: CASRQSRTNEKLFF.

This clone was recorded once. V and J are TRBV27 and TRBJ2-3; no clear D gene. Germline values: CDR1 MNHEY, CDR2 SMNVEV (reference sequence). V lost 3 bases and J lost 2, with 3 bases in between. The CDR3 runs 12 residues. Written as DNA, the CDR3 is TGTGCCAGCAGTTTCGACACAGATACGCAGTATTTT. Translated: CASSFDTDTQYF.

The gene calls are TRBV5-6 and TRBJ2-7; unclear D gene. CDR1 is SGHDT, CDR2 YYEEEE, per germline. Trimming cost V 3 bases and J 0 bases, with 1 base left between them. This CDR3 has 11 amino acids. The DNA for the CDR3 is TGTGCCAGCAGCTCCTCCTACGAGCAGTACTTC. Encoded protein: CASSSSYEQYF.

By share of the sample, this clone is medium-sized (0.01 to 0.1%). The chain couples TRBV5-1 to TRBJ1-1; D gene ambiguous. With 6 bases removed from V and 4 bases from J, the gap between germline ends came to 19 bases. The CDR3 has 15 amino acids. Germline V lookup: CDR1 SGHRS, CDR2 YFSETQ. This chain's CDR3 is CASTLGDPLGTEAFF. DNA of the CDR3: TGCGCCAGCACCCTCGGAGACCCCCTCGGCACTGAAGCTTTCTTT.

The V call is TRBV5-8, the J call TRBJ2-1; no firm D call. Germline V CDR1 and CDR2: SGHTS, YDEGEE. The CDR3 is 14 residues long. Trimming stripped 0 bases from V and 7 bases from J, with 11 bases between. The CDR3 sequence is CASSLVPVVNEQFF. CDR3 DNA: TGTGCCAGCAGCTTGGTCCCGGTTGTAAATGAGCAGTTCTTC.

This chain joins TRBV27 and TRBJ1-1, with D unclear. The V and J ends lost 4 bases and 5 bases respectively, with 5 bases between them. The CDR3 length is 11 residues. CDR1 MNHEY and CDR2 SMNVEV come from the germline V gene (reference sequence). In DNA form, the CDR3 reads TGTGCCAGCAGTTCGTATACTGAAGCTTTCTTT. This codes for CASSSYTEAFF.